One and the same sample provided the 12 T cell receptor beta chains below, sequenced in a study of control samples from healthy donors and cancer patients. Here immunoSEQ multiplex PCR was the method, and the copy in TCRdb shows in-frame clones only, minus some. The data show around 22,000 clones, roughly 84% seen once. The specimen sequenced was PBMCs. These receptors all stem from a man between 60 and 75 years old with head and neck cancer.

The J gene is TRBJ1-2, the V gene TRBV6-5, with 10 positions matching TRBD1. CDR1 MNHEY and CDR2 SVGAGI come from the germline V gene. This CDR3 comprises 14 residues. With V trimmed by 5 bases and J by 8 bases, 8 bases remained unmatched. CDR3 nucleotides: TGTGCCAGCAGTCGGGACAGGGGAGCAGGCGGCTACACCTTC. Encoded protein: CASSRDRGAGGYTF.

V is TRBV4-3 and J is TRBJ1-6; D call uncertain. This CDR3 spans 14 amino acids. Trimming left V 2 bases short and J 13 bases short, with 15 bases between. Germline-derived CDR1 and CDR2 are LGHNA and YSLEER. In nucleotides, the CDR3 is TGCGCCAGCAGCCAATCGTGGGATCGCAGTCCCCTCCACTTT. Translated: CASSQSWDRSPLHF.

About this clone: In the same sample, other DNA sequences code for this CDR3. The chain couples TRBV10-2 to TRBJ1-5; D remains ambiguous. Per the germline V gene, CDR1 is WSHSY and CDR2 is SAAADI. The CDR3 sequence is 16 residues long. V was pared by 0 bases and J by 0 bases, with 9 bases between. This CDR3 is CASSESPGNSNQPQHF. The CDR3 nucleotides are TGCGCCAGCAGTGAGTCTCCGGGAAATAGCAATCAGCCCCAGCATTTT.

V gene TRBV9 combines with J gene TRBJ2-5; 9 nucleotides match TRBD2. Germline assignment: CDR1 SGDLS and CDR2 YYNGEE. The CDR3 spans 14 residues. The V gene end was trimmed by 5 bases and the J gene end by 5 bases; junction bases not matched to a gene: 7. DNA for the CDR3: TGTGCCAGCAGTCGCGGGGGGGCCAGCGAGACCCAGTACTTC. Its protein is CASSRGGASETQYF.

V is TRBV3-1 (or the pseudogene TRBV3-2) and J is TRBJ2-4; 9 bases align to TRBD2. Germline CDR1 reads LGHDT; CDR2 reads YNNKEL (reference sequence). V was pared by 0 bases and J by 1 base, with 10 bases of the junction left unmatched. This CDR3 contains 19 residues. This chain's CDR3 is CASSQDSGSGIRAKNIQYF. DNA of the CDR3: TGTGCCAGCAGCCAAGATAGCGGGAGCGGGATTAGGGCCAAAAACATTCAGTACTTC.

The V call is TRBV19, the J call TRBJ2-7; D is unclear. The CDR3 contains 14 residues. Trimming stripped 0 bases from V and 0 bases from J, with 6 bases between. Germline CDR1 reads LNHDA; CDR2 reads SQIVND (reference sequence). Here the CDR3 DNA reads TGTGCCAGTAGTATAGAGGGCGACTCCTACGAGCAGTACTTC. Its protein product is CASSIEGDSYEQYF.

This clone was seen more than once but under ten times. J is TRBJ2-1 and V is TRBV11-3; D may be TRBD1 or TRBD2 (5 bases each). Trimming pared 4 bases from V and 4 bases from J, leaving 14 bases between. CDR3 length equals 15 residues. Germline V CDR1 and CDR2: SGHNT, YENEEA. The CDR3 reads CASSSRMGEYNEQFF. The CDR3 DNA is TGTGCCAGCAGCTCACGGATGGGGGAATACAATGAGCAGTTCTTC.

The V and J genes are TRBV4-3 and TRBJ1-5; no reliable D call. Trimming removed 4 bases from V and 4 bases from J, with 11 bases in between. The V gene's germline CDR1 is LGHNA and CDR2 YSLEER. The CDR3 extends over 14 amino acids. The CDR3, as DNA: TGCGCCAGCAGCCCAAACCTTCTTAATCAGCCCCAGCATTTT. It translates to CASSPNLLNQPQHF.

The chain has TRBV2 and TRBJ1-2; a weak D match, TRBD1 (6 bases). The CDR3 has 14 residues. V was shortened by 8 bases and J by 2 bases, with 15 bases between the two germline ends. Germline lookup yields CDR1 SNHLY and CDR2 FYNNEI. The CDR3 DNA reads TGTGCCAGCGAAACAGGGATCCTGAACTATGGCTACACCTTC. Translation gives CASETGILNYGYTF.

The J gene is TRBJ2-2, the V gene TRBV27, with 12 bases matching TRBD1. The junction had 4 bases not matched to a gene; V was cut back by 7 bases and J by 7 bases. CDR1 is MNHEY, CDR2 SMNVEV, per germline (reference sequence). The CDR3 extends over 14 amino acids. This CDR3 is CASMGQGAGGELFF. The CDR3 DNA sequence: TGTGCCAGCATGGGACAGGGGGCAGGCGGGGAGCTGTTTTTT.

This chain connects TRBV13 to TRBJ2-1; no clear D gene. In germline, CDR1 is PRHDT, CDR2 FYEKMQ (reference sequence). This CDR3 contains 13 residues. V shed 0 bases and J shed 7 bases, with 7 bases lying between them. CDR3 coding DNA: TGTGCCAGCAGCTTAGGGGCGAAGAATGAGCAGTTCTTC. Translated: CASSLGAKNEQFF.

The V and J genes are TRBV7-9 and TRBJ1-3; 11 bases map to TRBD1. Germline V gives CDR1 SEHNR, CDR2 FQNEAQ (reference sequence). Trimming at V came to 5 bases and at J to 0 bases, leaving 6 bases not matched to a gene. This CDR3 is 17 amino acids long. CDR3 amino acids: CASSLGQGAISGNTIYF. In nucleotides, the CDR3 is TGTGCCAGCAGCCTTGGACAGGGGGCTATCTCTGGAAACACCATATATTTT.